The text below deals with one T cell receptor beta chain. By how much of the sample it makes up, this clone is medium-sized (0.01 to 0.1%). Its antigen has not been determined. One base away there is no much larger clone; base qualities are not given. The entry originates in a study of metastatic and nonmetastatic thyroid tumors (dated by TCRdb to 2018 to 2020). With regard to the full study: For patients with malignant and with benign thyroid disease, the researchers compared repertoires between peripheral blood samples and tumor or nodule tissue samples.

Library prep was done by PCR. The data were produced on an Illumina HiSeq 4000. High-throughput sequencing was used to profile the TCR beta-chain CDR3 region of every patient. In the authors' own workflow: CDR3 differences across clinicopathological groups were used to build a classifier for discriminating distant-metastatic papillary thyroid cancer patients. Repertoire diversity was assessed with the Shannon index, and tumor-blood repertoire similarity with the Morisita-Horn index. The raw public data were reprocessed by TCRdb itself: fastp quality trimming at Q25, MiXCR clonotype calling, in-frame beta chains only. The V and J calls and clone size come from TCRdb's table, not from the authors' own analysis. This sample is represented by more than 10,000 clones; just under 30% of them were singletons. Around 17% of the sample goes to the ten largest clones. Overall results and qualifications from the work: TCR beta diversity was reported as significantly higher in malignant tumors than in benign nodules, in both blood and tumor samples.

Before undergoing thyroid surgery, none of the patients had been given any kind of treatment. Using T-cell receptor beta sequencing, the researchers looked back retrospectively at clinical samples from patients, gathered between about 2012 and 2018. The CDR3 starts with the cysteine, ends with the phenylalanine, and has 15 residues. Just the 45-base CDR3 DNA is kept, in frame starting at base 1. As encoded in the germline V gene, CDR1 is SGHTA while CDR2 is FQGNSA. Germline trimming: 5 bases from V, 2 bases from J; junction bases outside gene matches: 5. Sequenced input: tumor tissue. The source of this sequence is a female donor with papillary thyroid cancer or a benign thyroid nodule (not recorded which). Some clones in this sample may be carry-over from other donors' samples. This chain is built from TRBV7-2 and TRBJ2-3; 9 bases in the junction line up with TRBD2. The CDR3 region: CASSPSGVYTDTQYF. The nucleotide sequence is given as TGTGCCAGCAGCCCTAGCGGGGTATACACAGATACGCAGTATTTT. Here the CDR3 is joined to the reference TRBV7-2 and TRBJ2-3 genes, and the full variable domain is: GAGVSQSPSNKVTEKGKDVELRCDPISGHTALYWYRQSLGQGLEFLIYFQGNSAPDKSGLPSDRFSAERTGGSVSTLTIQRTQQEDSAVYLCASSPSGVYTDTQYFGPGTRLTVL.